Presented here are 23 T cell receptor beta chains from one specimen sequenced in a study of T cells after yellow fever vaccination. TCRdb re-analysed the 5' RACE reads in MiXCR, keeping a single row per CDR3 protein. This table has around 65,000 distinct CDR3 sequences, under 6.5% appearing once. The input for sequencing was CD4+ T cells sorted from PBMCs, taken around 16 days after the first yellow fever vaccination. These receptors were taken from a man aged 18 to 29 who received the YFV17D yellow fever vaccine.

In this sample, this clonotype turned up many times. This chain joins TRBV11-2 and TRBJ2-3, with 12 positions matching TRBD2. Per the germline V gene, CDR1 is SGHAT and CDR2 is FQNNGV. The trim removed 5 bases at V and 6 bases at J, leaving 6 bases unmatched. The CDR3 totals 15 residues. CDR3 in amino acids: CASSARLAGVDTQYF. The CDR3, as DNA: TGTGCCAGCAGCGCCCGACTAGCGGGGGTGGATACGCAGTATTTT.

Ten or more counts support this clonotype. This CDR3 is CASSRQGTEAFF. The CDR3 DNA reads as TGTGCCAGCAGTCGTCAGGGGACTGAAGCTTTCTTT. The rearrangement links TRBV6-6 to TRBJ1-1, with a possible D match to TRBD1 (6 bases). The germline CDR1 and CDR2 sequences are MNHNY and SVGAGI (reference sequence). The CDR3 runs to 12 residues. V was cut by 5 bases and J by 5 bases, with 9 bases left in between.

This clonotype has a count of ten or more. The chain employs TRBV6-5 and TRBJ1-2; 10 nucleotides agree with TRBD1. Germline V gives CDR1 MNHEY, CDR2 SVGAGI. This CDR3 is 14 amino acids long. V lost 4 bases, J lost 7 bases, and 6 bases stayed unmatched. This CDR3 reads CASSWGQGRGGYTF. The CDR3, as DNA: TGTGCCAGCAGTTGGGGACAGGGGCGGGGTGGCTACACCTTC.

The chain employs TRBV6-2 or TRBV6-3 and TRBJ1-5, with D tentatively TRBD1 (5 bases). V lost 6 bases and J 4 bases, leaving 16 bases between the germline ends. The CDR3 is made up of 15 amino acids. Germline V gene lookup returns CDR1 MNHEY and CDR2 SVGEGT. CDR3 sequence: CASRNSPGGNQPQHF. For the CDR3, the DNA is TGTGCCAGCAGGAACAGTCCCGGGGGTAATCAGCCCCAGCATTTT.

Many counts were recorded for this clonotype. This rearrangement joins TRBV7-3 to TRBJ2-2, with TRBD2 matching 9 bases. This CDR3 is 14 amino acids long. J gave up 4 bases and V 6 bases, and 3 bases lay outside the gene matches. Germline CDR1 is SGHTA and CDR2 is FQGTGA. The CDR3 spells CASSYSGGTGELFF. CDR3 coding DNA: TGTGCCAGCAGTTATAGCGGGGGCACCGGGGAGCTGTTTTTT.

This clonotype has a count of ten or more. This chain links TRBV3-1 with TRBJ1-3; D is perhaps TRBD1 (5 bases). V lost 5 bases and J lost 0, with 14 bases in between. This CDR3 is built from 16 residues. Germline CDR1 reads LGHDT; CDR2 reads YNNKEL (reference sequence). The CDR3 sequence: CASSFTGQLSGNTIYF. The CDR3 DNA reads as TGTGCCAGCAGCTTTACAGGACAACTCTCTGGAAACACCATATATTTT.

This clonotype was seen repeatedly, ten times or more. The gene calls are TRBV12-3 or TRBV12-4 and TRBJ1-5; TRBD1 aligns across 7 bases. With V trimmed by 6 bases and J by 7 bases, 12 bases remained unmatched. This CDR3 region has 15 residues. This chain's CDR3 is CASSRQGSFNQPQHF. CDR3 coding DNA: TGTGCCAGCAGCCGACAGGGATCCTTTAACCAGCCCCAGCATTTT.

This clonotype was counted at least ten times. V and J are TRBV6-2 or TRBV6-3 and TRBJ1-1; no clear D. From germline, CDR1 is MNHEY and CDR2 SVGEGT. V gave up 7 bases and J gave up 3 bases, with 18 bases separating them. The CDR3 has 15 amino acids. This chain's CDR3 is CASTEVSAPDTEAFF. CDR3 nucleotides: TGTGCCAGCACTGAGGTGTCGGCACCCGACACTGAAGCTTTCTTT.

The sample holds many counts of this clonotype. This sequence joins TRBV5-1 and TRBJ2-1; 10 bases fit TRBD2. V trimming: 4 bases; J trimming: 8 bases; junction bases outside the gene matches: 6. This CDR3 contains 14 residues. The germline gives CDR1 SGHRS, CDR2 YFSETQ. CDR3 amino acids: CASSAGLADDEQFF. Written as DNA, the CDR3 is TGCGCCAGCAGCGCAGGACTAGCGGACGATGAGCAGTTCTTC.

This clonotype was picked up many times. J is TRBJ2-3 and V is TRBV20-1, with no clear D. This CDR3 is 16 amino acids long. V was trimmed by 5 bases and J by 2 bases, leaving 20 bases between them. Germline CDR1 DFQATT, CDR2 SNEGSKA (reference sequence). DNA for the CDR3: TGCAGTGCTTCCAACCGCCCTAGGGCTGTCACAGATACGCAGTATTTT. Its translation is CSASNRPRAVTDTQYF.

This clonotype came up many times. This chain connects TRBV3-1 to TRBJ1-3; D remains unclear. The ends were cut back, 1 base at V and 1 base at J, with 5 bases in the middle. Germline CDR1 is LGHDT and CDR2 is YNNKEL (reference sequence). This CDR3 spans 14 amino acids. The CDR3 DNA is TGTGCCAGCAGCCAAGCGGGGTCTGGAAACACCATATATTTT. It specifies CASSQAGSGNTIYF. Together with reference TRBV3-1 and TRBJ1-3, the CDR3 gives the full variable domain: DTAVSQTPKYLVTQMGNDKSIKCEQNLGHDTMYWYKQDSKKFLKIMFSYNNKELIINETVPNRFSPKSPDKAHLNLHINSLELGDSAVYFCASSQAGSGNTIYFGEGSWLTVV.

Many counts were recorded for this clonotype. The chain carries TRBV7-2 and TRBJ1-1; 8 bases agree with TRBD1. The CDR3 is 16 residues long. The V and J ends lost 5 bases and 0 bases, in that order; junction bases with no gene match: 8. Germline assignment: CDR1 SGHTA and CDR2 FQGNSA. CDR3 loop: CASSQGQARVNTEAFF. The DNA of the CDR3 is TGTGCCAGCAGCCAGGGACAGGCGAGGGTGAACACTGAAGCTTTCTTT.

There are many counts of this clonotype. This chain joins TRBV12-3 or TRBV12-4 and TRBJ2-5, with a weak D call TRBD1 (5 bases). V was cut by 3 bases and J by 3 bases, with 8 bases left in between. The CDR3 spans 13 residues. The chain's CDR3 is CASSFAGKETQYF. CDR3 sequence (DNA): TGTGCCAGCAGTTTCGCAGGGAAAGAGACCCAGTACTTC.

This clonotype was observed at least ten times. The V and J genes are TRBV7-2 and TRBJ2-3, with 10 bases identical to TRBD2. The CDR3 consists of 15 residues. V dropped 5 bases and J dropped 4; count of bases not matched to a gene: 6. The germline V gene has CDR1 SGHTA and CDR2 FQGNSA. CDR3 DNA: TGTGCCAGCAGCCCTAAGAGCGGGGGGGCAGATACGCAGTATTTT. Amino acids: CASSPKSGGADTQYF.

At least ten counts were recorded for this clonotype. The chain couples TRBV12-3 or TRBV12-4 to TRBJ2-3, with 7 bases identical to TRBD1. With 5 bases clipped from V and 9 bases from J, the junction kept 8 bases outside the gene matches. This CDR3 is built from 13 residues. CDR3 sequence (DNA): TGTGCCAGCAGTCCAACGACAGGGTTCACGCAGTATTTT. This codes for CASSPTTGFTQYF.

This clonotype was observed many times. The rearrangement links TRBV24-1 to TRBJ1-1; no clear D gene. Between the trimmed V and J ends, which lost 5 bases and 4 bases, there was a span of 4 bases. The germline gives CDR1 KGHDR, CDR2 SFDVKD. The CDR3 has 11 amino acids. In DNA form, the CDR3 reads TGTGCCACCAGTGCAGGCACTGAAGCTTTCTTT. It translates to CATSAGTEAFF.

There are many counts of this clonotype. This sequence joins TRBV5-1 and TRBJ2-2; the D gene is possibly TRBD2 (6 bases). This CDR3 contains 14 residues. Trimming left V 9 bases short and J 0 bases short, with 12 bases between. The germline CDR1 and CDR2 sequences are SGHRS and YFSETQ. The CDR3 protein is CATRPSANTGELFF. CDR3 in DNA: TGCGCCACCCGTCCTAGCGCGAACACCGGGGAGCTGTTTTTT. The full variable domain, completed using reference TRBV5-1 and TRBJ2-2, is KAGVTQTPRYLIKTRGQQVTLSCSPISGHRSVSWYQQTPGQGLQFLFEYFSETQRNKGNFPGRFSGRQFSNSRSEMNVSTLELGDSALYLCATRPSANTGELFFGEGSRLTVL.

This clonotype appeared many times. The genes are TRBV6-5 and TRBJ2-3; no reliable D call. The CDR3 extends over 13 amino acids. Trimming took off 7 bases at V and 1 base at J, with 9 bases between the two ends. Germline V gene sequence: CDR1 MNHEY, CDR2 SVGAGI. CDR3 in amino acids: CASIKSGTDTQYF. In DNA form, the CDR3 reads TGTGCCAGCATCAAAAGCGGCACAGATACGCAGTATTTT.

With regard to this clonotype: This may be a read error: a much more frequent sequence differs by one nucleotide. V gene TRBV20-1 combines with J gene TRBJ1-6; 8 bases are a match to TRBD1. CDR3 length: 14 amino acids. Germline CDR1 reads DFQATT; CDR2 reads SNEGSKA (reference sequence). The CDR3 loop reads CCASTGVGNSPLHF. CDR3 sequence (DNA): TGCTGTGCTTCGACAGGGGTCGGGAATTCACCCCTCCACTTT.

In this sample, this clonotype turned up a few times. The chain links TRBV4-3 to TRBJ2-3; 11 bases fit TRBD1. The CDR3 covers 17 residues. Germline V gene sequence: CDR1 LGHNA, CDR2 YSLEER. The V and J ends lost 0 bases and 2 bases, in that order; junction bases with no gene match: 4. CDR3 sequence: CASSQDRGQGATDTQYF. In DNA, the CDR3 is TGCGCCAGCAGCCAAGACCGCGGACAGGGGGCCACAGATACGCAGTATTTT.

This clonotype was detected many times. The chain carries TRBV20-1 and TRBJ2-3; weak D call: TRBD2 (5 bases). This CDR3 comprises 12 residues. Germline assignment: CDR1 DFQATT and CDR2 SNEGSKA (reference sequence). Trimming took off 8 bases at V and 4 bases at J, with 13 bases between the two ends. CDR3 DNA: TGCAGTCTCCGCCGACTACCAGATACGCAGTATTTT. This codes for CSLRRLPDTQYF.

This clonotype was counted at least ten times. This chain uses TRBV27 with TRBJ2-7; perhaps TRBD2 as D (6 bases). This CDR3 is 13 amino acids long. The germline V gene encodes CDR1 MNHEY and CDR2 SMNVEV (reference sequence). Between the trimmed V and J ends, which lost 8 bases and 2 bases, there was a span of 13 bases. The CDR3 reads CASGLGLPYEQYF. As DNA, the CDR3 is TGTGCCAGCGGGTTGGGACTCCCCTACGAGCAGTACTTC.

This clonotype was counted many times. CDR3 nucleotide sequence: TGTGCCAGCAGTGAGTACAGGGCCGATGAGCAGTTCTTC. The encoded protein is CASSEYRADEQFF. The V gene is TRBV2, the J gene TRBJ2-1, with D possibly TRBD1 on 6 matching bases. From germline, CDR1 is SNHLY and CDR2 FYNNEI. The length of the CDR3 is 13 residues. V lost 3 bases and J 8 bases, leaving 11 bases between the germline ends.